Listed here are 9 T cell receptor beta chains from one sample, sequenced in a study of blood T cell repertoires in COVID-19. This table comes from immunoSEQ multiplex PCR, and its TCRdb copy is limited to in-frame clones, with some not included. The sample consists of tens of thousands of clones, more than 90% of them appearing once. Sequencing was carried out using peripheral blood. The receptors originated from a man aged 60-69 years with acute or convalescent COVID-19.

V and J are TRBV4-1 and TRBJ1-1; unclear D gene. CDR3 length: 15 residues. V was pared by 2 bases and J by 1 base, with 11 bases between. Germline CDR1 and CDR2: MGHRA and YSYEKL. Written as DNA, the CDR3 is TGCGCCAGCAGCCAAACCAGCGACCCGAACACTGAAGCTTTCTTT. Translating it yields CASSQTSDPNTEAFF.

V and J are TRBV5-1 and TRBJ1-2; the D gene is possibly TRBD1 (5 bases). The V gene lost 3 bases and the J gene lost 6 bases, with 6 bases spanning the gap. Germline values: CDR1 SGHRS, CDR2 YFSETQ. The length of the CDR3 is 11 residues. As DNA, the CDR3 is TGCGCCAGCAGCTGGGGGGATGGCTACACCTTC. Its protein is CASSWGDGYTF.

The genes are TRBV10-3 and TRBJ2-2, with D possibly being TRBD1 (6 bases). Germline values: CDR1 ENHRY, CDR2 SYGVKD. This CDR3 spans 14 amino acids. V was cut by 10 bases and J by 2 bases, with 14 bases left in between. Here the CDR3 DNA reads TGTGCCACCGTTCTGGGGGCTAACACCGGGGAGCTGTTTTTT. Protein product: CATVLGANTGELFF.

CDR3 DNA: TGTGCCACCAGCAGACAGGGCCCTAGGGATGAGCAGTTCTTC. It yields the protein CATSRQGPRDEQFF. This chain uses TRBV15 with TRBJ2-1; D possibly corresponds to TRBD1 (5 bases). Germline CDR1 LNHNV, CDR2 YYDKDF (reference sequence). V was cut by 2 bases and J by 8 bases, with 13 bases left in between. This CDR3 is 14 amino acids long.

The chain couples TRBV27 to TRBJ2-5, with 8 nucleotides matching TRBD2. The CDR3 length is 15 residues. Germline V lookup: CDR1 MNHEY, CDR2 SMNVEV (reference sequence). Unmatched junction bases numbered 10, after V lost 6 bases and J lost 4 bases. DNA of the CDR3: TGTGCCAGCAGCTTCCGAGCGGGGGCAGGAGAGACCCAGTACTTC. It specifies CASSFRAGAGETQYF.

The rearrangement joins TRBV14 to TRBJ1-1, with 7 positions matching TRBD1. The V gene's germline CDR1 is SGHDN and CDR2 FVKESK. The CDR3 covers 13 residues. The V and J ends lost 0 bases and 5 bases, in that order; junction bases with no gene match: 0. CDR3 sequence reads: CASSQEQGTEAFF. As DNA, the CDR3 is TGTGCCAGCAGCCAAGAACAGGGGACTGAAGCTTTCTTT.

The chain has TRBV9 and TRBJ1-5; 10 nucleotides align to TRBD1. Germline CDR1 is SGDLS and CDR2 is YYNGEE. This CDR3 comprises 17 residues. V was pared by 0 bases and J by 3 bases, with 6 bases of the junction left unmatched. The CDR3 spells CASSVDGGTGDNQPQHF. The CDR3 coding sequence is TGTGCCAGCAGCGTAGACGGGGGGACAGGGGACAATCAGCCCCAGCATTTT.

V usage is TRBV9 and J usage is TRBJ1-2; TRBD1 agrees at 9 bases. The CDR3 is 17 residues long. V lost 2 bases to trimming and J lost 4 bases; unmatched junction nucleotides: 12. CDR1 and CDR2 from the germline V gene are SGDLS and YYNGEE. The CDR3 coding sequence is TGTGCCAGCAGCGTGACCATTCCCGGGACAGGGTCCTATGGCTACACCTTC. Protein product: CASSVTIPGTGSYGYTF.

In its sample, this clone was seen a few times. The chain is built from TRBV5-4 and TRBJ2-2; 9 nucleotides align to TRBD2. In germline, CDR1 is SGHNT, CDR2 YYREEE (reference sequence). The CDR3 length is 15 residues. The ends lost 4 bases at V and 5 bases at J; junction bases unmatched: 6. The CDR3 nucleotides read TGTGCCAGCAGCGCAGCGGGAGGAAGAACCGGGGAGCTGTTTTTT. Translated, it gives CASSAAGGRTGELFF.